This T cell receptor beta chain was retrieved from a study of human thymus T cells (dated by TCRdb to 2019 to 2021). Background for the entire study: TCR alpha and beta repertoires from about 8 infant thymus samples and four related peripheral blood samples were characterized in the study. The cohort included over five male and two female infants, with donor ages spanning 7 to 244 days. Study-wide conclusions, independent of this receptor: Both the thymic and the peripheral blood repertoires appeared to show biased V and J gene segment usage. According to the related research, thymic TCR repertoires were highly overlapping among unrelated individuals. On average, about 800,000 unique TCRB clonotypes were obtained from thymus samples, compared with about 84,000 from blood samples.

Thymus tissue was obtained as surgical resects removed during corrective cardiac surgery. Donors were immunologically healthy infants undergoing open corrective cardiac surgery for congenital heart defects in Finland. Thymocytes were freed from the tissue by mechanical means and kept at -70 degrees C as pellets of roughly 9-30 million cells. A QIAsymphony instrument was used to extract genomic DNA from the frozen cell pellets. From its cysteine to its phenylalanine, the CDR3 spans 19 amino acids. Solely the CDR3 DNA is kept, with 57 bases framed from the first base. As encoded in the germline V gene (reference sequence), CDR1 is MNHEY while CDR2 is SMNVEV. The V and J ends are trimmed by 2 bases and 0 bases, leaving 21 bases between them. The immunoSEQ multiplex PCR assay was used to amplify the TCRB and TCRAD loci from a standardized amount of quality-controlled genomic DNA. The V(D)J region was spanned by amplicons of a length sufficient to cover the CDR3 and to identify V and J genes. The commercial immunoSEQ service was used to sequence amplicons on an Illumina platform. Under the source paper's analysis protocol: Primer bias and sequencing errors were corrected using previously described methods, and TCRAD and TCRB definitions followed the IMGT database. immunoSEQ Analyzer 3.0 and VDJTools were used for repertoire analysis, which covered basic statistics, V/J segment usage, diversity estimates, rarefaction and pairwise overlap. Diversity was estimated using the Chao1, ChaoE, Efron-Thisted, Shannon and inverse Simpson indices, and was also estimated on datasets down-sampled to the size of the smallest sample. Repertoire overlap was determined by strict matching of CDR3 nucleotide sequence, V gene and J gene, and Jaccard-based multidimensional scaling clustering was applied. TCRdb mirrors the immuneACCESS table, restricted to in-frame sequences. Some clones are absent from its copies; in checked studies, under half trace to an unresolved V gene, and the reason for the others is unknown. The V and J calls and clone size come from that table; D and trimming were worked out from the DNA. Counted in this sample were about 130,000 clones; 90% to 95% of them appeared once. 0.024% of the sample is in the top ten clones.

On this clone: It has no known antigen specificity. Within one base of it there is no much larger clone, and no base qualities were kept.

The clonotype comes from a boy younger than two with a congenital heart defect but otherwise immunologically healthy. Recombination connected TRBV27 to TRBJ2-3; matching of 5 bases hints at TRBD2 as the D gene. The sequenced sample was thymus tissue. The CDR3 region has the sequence CASSLREPEGRRSTDTQYF. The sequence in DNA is TGTGCCAGCAGTTTACGGGAACCTGAAGGGCGGCGTAGCACAGATACGCAGTATTTT.